This T cell receptor (beta chain) was sequenced for a study of Ad26.COV2.S vaccination and SARS-CoV-2 variants. Broader study findings: Vaccinees reportedly had broad spike-specific CD8+ and CD4+ T cell responses. Placebo and vaccine recipients had non-spike TCR breadth that was similar. Placebo recipients showed lower spike-specific TCR breadth than vaccinees. Researchers cautioned that TCR breadth and depth analyses may have underestimated total T cell responses.

Trimming cost V 3 bases and J 2 bases; bases outside gene matches: 1. The germline V gene encodes CDR1 SNHLY and CDR2 FYNNEI. This CDR3 is 15 amino acids long. Data came from immunoSEQ multiplex PCR; TCRdb stores just in-frame clones and leaves some out. The sample contains 100,000 or so clones, around 80% of which appear only once. For this clone: Its antigen remains unknown.

This TCR came from a human donor who had recovered from COVID-19. The input for sequencing was peripheral blood, taken after recovery from COVID-19. The V and J genes are TRBV2 and TRBJ2-7; 13 nucleotides line up with TRBD2. The CDR3 DNA is TGTGCCAGCAGTGAGGGACTAGCGGGGACCTACGAGCAGTACTTC. Its translation is CASSEGLAGTYEQYF.